The 10 T cell receptor beta chains below come from one sample, sequenced in a study of low-dose radiotherapy and immunotherapy resistance in tumors. Time point reported: after trial treatment. Regarding treatment: LDRT plus nivolumab, ipilimumab, low-dose cyclophosphamide and aspirin (RACIN trial). Both TCRalpha and TCRbeta chains were reverse transcribed with V-gene-specific primers. TCRs were put through 20 PCR cycles of amplification with Phusion. A constant-region primer and the V-primer adapter served as the primer pair. TCRdb itself ran the reads through MiXCR, one entry per CDR3 protein. The table has 30,000 to 40,000 distinct CDR3 sequences, more than 20% seen once. This specimen consisted of PBMCs, obtained after low-dose radiotherapy plus immunotherapy. Receptor source: a female donor with ovarian cancer.

In this sample, this clonotype turned up many times. The chain couples TRBV5-1 to TRBJ2-5; tentative D call: TRBD2 (7 bases). In germline, CDR1 is SGHRS, CDR2 YFSETQ. V lost 4 bases and J 5 bases, leaving 15 bases between the germline ends. The CDR3 extends over 14 amino acids. This chain's CDR3 is CASSVDGGLETQYF. The CDR3 DNA reads as TGCGCCAGCAGCGTCGACGGGGGGCTTGAGACCCAGTACTTC.

This rearrangement joins TRBV6-2 or TRBV6-3 to TRBJ2-1, with 12 positions matching TRBD2. Germline-derived CDR1 and CDR2 are MNHEY and SVGEGT. The length of the CDR3 is 14 residues. Losses at the gene ends were 8 bases for V and 6 bases for J; bases not matched to a gene: 5. CDR3 coding DNA: TGTGCCAGCGAGCTAGCGGGAGGGCCCAATGAGCAGTTCTTC. Protein sequence: CASELAGGPNEQFF.

There are many counts of this clonotype. This rearrangement joins TRBV10-3 to TRBJ2-3; no clear D. V lost 0 bases and J 5 bases, leaving 6 bases between the germline ends. Germline V gene data show CDR1 as ENHRY and CDR2 as SYGVKD. The CDR3 is made up of 13 amino acids. DNA of the CDR3: TGTGCCATCAGTGAGTCGCTGAAAGATACGCAGTATTTT. It translates to CAISESLKDTQYF.

This clonotype is termed medium-sized (0.01 to 0.1%). The rearrangement uses TRBV14 and TRBJ2-7, with D perhaps TRBD1 (6 bases). Trimming shortened V by 4 bases and J by 0 bases, and 10 bases separated the two germline ends. The CDR3 is 14 amino acids. From germline, CDR1 is SGHDN and CDR2 FVKESK. The DNA of the CDR3 is TGTGCCAGCAGCCCGCAGGGGATCTCCTACGAGCAGTACTTC. Residues: CASSPQGISYEQYF.

This clonotype was seen ten or more times. The chain couples TRBV9 to TRBJ2-2, with a possible D match to TRBD2 (6 bases). Trimming cost V 4 bases and J 4 bases, with 14 bases left between them. The V gene's germline CDR1 is SGDLS and CDR2 YYNGEE. CDR3 size: 15 residues. In DNA, the CDR3 is TGTGCCAGCAGCCCCAGCTTGGGGGGCACCGGGGAGCTGTTTTTT. Translation gives CASSPSLGGTGELFF.

Ten or more counts support this clonotype. The gene calls are TRBV11-2 and TRBJ2-2; weak D call: TRBD1 (5 bases). This CDR3 is built from 17 residues. From germline, CDR1 is SGHAT and CDR2 FQNNGV. Trimming cost V 2 bases and J 1 base, with 14 bases left between them. The DNA for the CDR3 is TGTGCCAGCAGCTTATCATTTCGGCAGGGGAACACCGGGGAGCTGTTTTTT. This translates into CASSLSFRQGNTGELFF.

This clonotype has ten or more counts. V usage is TRBV19 and J usage is TRBJ1-6, with D unclear. V was clipped by 3 bases and J by 8 bases, with 8 bases between them. Germline loops: CDR1 LNHDA, CDR2 SQIVND (reference sequence). This CDR3 contains 13 residues. The CDR3 bases are TGTGCCAGTAGTATCCCCGGATATTCACCCCTCCACTTT. Protein product: CASSIPGYSPLHF. Full variable domain (missing parts from reference TRBV19 and TRBJ1-6): DGGITQSPKYLFRKEGQNVTLSCEQNLNHDAMYWYRQDPGQGLRLIYYSQIVNDFQKGDIAEGYSVSREKKESFPLTVTSAQKNPTAFYLCASSIPGYSPLHFGNGTRLTVT.

Turning to this clonotype: One end of the junction does not line up with germline, which may come from a read error. This sequence joins TRBV28 and TRBJ1-2; a weak D match, TRBD1 (5 bases). The germline V gene has CDR1 MDHEN and CDR2 SYDVKM. CDR3 length: 14 amino acids. The CDR3 sequence: CASRPGTDNYGYTF. The DNA of the CDR3 is TGTGCCAGCAGACCGGGGACGGATAACTATGGCTACACTTTC.

This clonotype came up many times. CDR3 protein: CASSAEGRSSYEQYF. DNA of the CDR3: TGTGCCAGCAGCGCCGAGGGTAGGAGCTCCTACGAGCAGTACTTC. This chain uses TRBV13 with TRBJ2-7; maybe TRBD2 (5 bases). Trimming left V 5 bases short and J 0 bases short, with 14 bases between. Per the germline V gene, CDR1 is PRHDT and CDR2 is FYEKMQ (reference sequence). This CDR3 has 15 amino acids.

This clonotype was seen many times. The chain uses TRBV3-1 and TRBJ2-2; 7 positions agree with TRBD1. The germline V gene has CDR1 LGHDT and CDR2 YNNKEL (reference sequence). The CDR3 contains 16 residues. The J segment lost 5 bases and the V segment lost 1 base, leaving 7 bases of the junction unmatched. DNA of the CDR3: TGTGCCAGCAGCCAAGGGGACAGAGGCAGAACCGGGGAGCTGTTTTTT. This codes for CASSQGDRGRTGELFF.